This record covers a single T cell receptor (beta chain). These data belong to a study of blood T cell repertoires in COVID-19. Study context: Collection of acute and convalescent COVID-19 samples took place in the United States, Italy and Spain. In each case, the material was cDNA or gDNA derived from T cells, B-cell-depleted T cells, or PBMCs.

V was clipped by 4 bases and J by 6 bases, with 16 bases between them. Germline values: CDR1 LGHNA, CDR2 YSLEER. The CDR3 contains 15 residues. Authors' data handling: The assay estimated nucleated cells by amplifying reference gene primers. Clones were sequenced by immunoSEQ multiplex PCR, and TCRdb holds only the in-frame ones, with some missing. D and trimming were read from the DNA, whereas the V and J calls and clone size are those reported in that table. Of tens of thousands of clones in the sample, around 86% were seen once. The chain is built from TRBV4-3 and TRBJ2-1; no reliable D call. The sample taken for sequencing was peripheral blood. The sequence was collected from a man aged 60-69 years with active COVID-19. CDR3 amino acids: CASSPLLLILNEQFF. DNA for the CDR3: TGCGCCAGCAGCCCGTTACTTTTAATACTCAATGAGCAGTTCTTC.